This TCR beta chain emerged from a study of blood T cell repertoires in COVID-19. As for the study in general: PBMCs, B-cell-depleted T cells, or T cells were the source of the cDNA or gDNA that made up the material.

CDR1 and CDR2 (germline): DFQATT, SNEGSKA (reference sequence). Trimming removed 3 bases at V and 8 bases at J, with 19 bases between. CDR3 length: 14 residues. In the original analysis: Estimated nucleated cell counts came from reference gene primer amplification. Clones were read by immunoSEQ multiplex PCR, and TCRdb kept only the in-frame ones, dropping some. V, J and clone size were drawn from that table, and D and trimming were deduced from the DNA. The table lists fewer than 500,000 clones, about 89% of them singletons. This clonotype was obtained from a woman aged 25 to 39 with acute or convalescent COVID-19. This chain connects TRBV20-1 to TRBJ1-2; tentative D call: TRBD1 (6 bases). The sample taken for sequencing was peripheral blood. The CDR3 loop is CSASLGQSGLGYTF. CDR3 sequence (DNA): TGCAGTGCTAGTTTAGGACAGTCAGGGTTGGGCTACACCTTC.